This entry concerns a single TCR beta chain. This specimen comes from a study of blood T cell repertoires in COVID-19. Libraries were prepared by immunoSEQ multiplex PCR; TCRdb keeps only in-frame clonotypes and omits some of them. The sample consists of 280,000 or so clones, roughly 89% of them appearing once. The germline gives CDR1 LGHDT, CDR2 YNNKEL (reference sequence). The CDR3 consists of 15 residues. J lost 1 base, V lost 5 bases, and 4 bases had no gene match. Material for sequencing was PBMCs or T cells enriched from blood (not recorded which). This TCR was sampled from a woman under 30 with acute COVID-19. V gene TRBV3-1 (or the pseudogene TRBV3-2) combines with J gene TRBJ2-3, with TRBD2 matching 9 bases. The CDR3 reads CASSDPSGGTDTQYF. The CDR3 nucleotides are TGTGCCAGCAGCGACCCTAGCGGGGGCACAGATACGCAGTATTTT.